The 9 T cell receptor beta chains given below trace back to one sample, sequenced in a study of control samples from healthy donors and cancer patients. Some clones are missing from TCRdb's copy, which holds only in-frame ones; the method was immunoSEQ multiplex PCR. The sample lists roughly 120,000 clones, 85% to 95% occurring once. Sequences were obtained from PBMCs. These receptors all come from a man aged 45 to 65 with head and neck cancer.

The rearrangement uses TRBV29-1 and TRBJ1-1, with D maybe TRBD1 (6 bases). With 1 base removed from V and 7 bases from J, the gap between germline ends came to 10 bases. This CDR3 is built from 12 residues. Germline loops: CDR1 SQVTM, CDR2 ANQGSEA. In DNA, the CDR3 is TGCAGCGTTGAAGGCCTGACAGGTGAAGCTTTCTTT. This translates into CSVEGLTGEAFF.

The V gene is TRBV7-2, the J gene TRBJ2-7; D tentatively reads TRBD1 or TRBD2 (7 bases each). Trimming took off 5 bases at V and 1 base at J, with 15 bases between the two ends. Germline V gives CDR1 SGHTA, CDR2 FQGNSA. The CDR3 spans 15 residues. CDR3 in DNA: TGTGCCAGCAGCCCCCAGGGGGGGGAGTCCTACGAGCAGTACTTC. It translates to CASSPQGGESYEQYF. Full variable domain (rest looked up from reference TRBV7-2 and TRBJ2-7): GAGVSQSPSNKVTEKGKDVELRCDPISGHTALYWYRQSLGQGLEFLIYFQGNSAPDKSGLPSDRFSAERTGGSVSTLTIQRTQQEDSAVYLCASSPQGGESYEQYFGPGTRLTVT.

V and J are TRBV18 and TRBJ2-1; 8 bases align to TRBD1. The CDR3 extends over 15 amino acids. Per germline, CDR1 KGHSH and CDR2 LQKENI. The trim removed 2 bases at V and 5 bases at J, leaving 5 bases unmatched. In nucleotides, the CDR3 is TGTGCCAGCTCACCAAGACAGGGGTTCAACAATGAGCAGTTCTTC. Translation: CASSPRQGFNNEQFF.

This chain joins TRBV7-9 and TRBJ2-1; 10 bases line up with TRBD1. CDR3 size: 15 residues. J lost 8 bases, V lost 5 bases, and 9 bases had no gene match. Germline V CDR1 and CDR2: SEHNR, FQNEAQ (reference sequence). The CDR3 DNA is TGTGCCAGCAGCGTATACCGGGACAGGGGTTATGAGCAGTTCTTC. This codes for CASSVYRDRGYEQFF.

The DNA of the CDR3 is TGTGCCAGCAGGGGCGGAATCTACGAGCAGTACTTC. Its translation: CASRGGIYEQYF. This chain uses TRBV3-1 (or the pseudogene TRBV3-2) with TRBJ2-7; D not certain. V lost 6 bases, J lost 3 bases, and 9 bases lay in between. In germline, CDR1 is LGHDT, CDR2 YNNKEL (reference sequence). CDR3 size: 12 residues.

The chain couples TRBV3-1 (or the pseudogene TRBV3-2) to TRBJ1-5; D is perhaps TRBD1 (5 bases). Trimming left V 3 bases short and J 2 bases short, with 8 bases between. Germline CDR1 is LGHDT and CDR2 is YNNKEL (reference sequence). CDR3 size: 14 residues. The CDR3 region has the DNA TGTGCCAGCAGCCATGGCAGGGGCAATCAGCCCCAGCATTTT. It encodes CASSHGRGNQPQHF.

This clone was seen a single time. The chain is built from TRBV7-3 and TRBJ2-1; maybe TRBD2 (6 bases). The CDR3 is 13 residues long. CDR1 and CDR2 from the germline V gene are SGHTA and FQGTGA. V lost 5 bases, J lost 5 bases, and 10 bases lay in between. The CDR3 here is CASSPPGDNEQFF. The CDR3, as DNA: TGTGCCAGCAGCCCTCCGGGGGACAATGAGCAGTTCTTC.

CDR3 region: CASSHGPGDSGANVLTF. The DNA of the CDR3 is TGCGCCAGCAGCCACGGCCCGGGGGACTCTGGGGCCAACGTCCTGACTTTC. The chain is built from TRBV10-1 and TRBJ2-6; D perhaps matches TRBD2 (6 bases). CDR1 WNHNN and CDR2 SYGVQD come from the germline V gene (reference sequence). Between the trimmed V and J ends, which lost 6 bases and 0 bases, there was a span of 15 bases. The CDR3 is 17 residues long.

The rearrangement links TRBV5-1 to TRBJ2-1, with 8 bases that match TRBD2. The CDR3 runs 16 residues. In germline, CDR1 is SGHRS, CDR2 YFSETQ. Trimming cost V 1 base and J 5 bases; bases outside gene matches: 8. CDR3 in DNA: TGCGCCAGCAGCTTGCTTGGGACTAGTAGCGACAATGAGCAGTTCTTC. Amino acid sequence: CASSLLGTSSDNEQFF.